Listed below are T cell receptor beta chains from one sample, sequenced in a study of human T cells and chemical hapten exposure. Each CDR3 protein is one row after TCRdb ran MiXCR on the RACE reads. The table shows around 56,000 distinct CDR3 sequences, with more than 7.5% occurring only once. Sequencing was performed on whole blood, taken in connection with sensitization to the hapten diphenylcyclopropenone (DPC). Receptors were obtained from a man in his forties or fifties with alopecia areata. Some clones in this sample may be carry-over from other donors' samples. Both conserved end residues are part of each CDR3. Fields, in order: D gene, J gene, V gene, clone size, CDR3 DNA, CDR3 protein. The D gene is left open where the match is weak. Only part of the rows carry a size: once, few, many, or a class if the clone is expanded.

>TRBD2|TRBJ2-5|TRBV7-2|many
TGTGCCAGCAGCTCCCGGGGGCGACTAGCGGGAGGAGAGACCCAGTACTTC
CASSSRGRLAGGETQYF
>NA|TRBJ2-2|TRBV20-1|few
TGCAGTGCTCCACGGGGCGGGAACACCGGGGAGCTGTTTTTT
CSAPRGGNTGELFF
>NA|TRBJ2-7|TRBV7-8|many
TGTGCCAGCAGCCTATCGCTAGGGAGCTCCTACGAGCAGTACTTC
CASSLSLGSSYEQYF
>TRBD1|TRBJ1-1|TRBV5-1|many
TGCGCCAGCAAGCTCACCGGGACAGGGAAACCGAACACTGAAGCTTTCTTT
CASKLTGTGKPNTEAFF
>TRBD1|TRBJ2-1|TRBV30|NA
TGTGCCGCGGACGAGGGGGCCCCCTACAATGAGCAGTTCTTC
CAADEGAPYNEQFF
>NA|TRBJ1-2|TRBV29-1|NA
TGCAGCGTTGACAGTTTATATGGCTACACCTTC
CSVDSLYGYTF
>NA|TRBJ2-4|TRBV29-1|NA
TGCAGCGTTGAGGGCCCAGGCCTAGCCAAAAACATTCAGTACTTC
CSVEGPGLAKNIQYF
>TRBD2|TRBJ2-1|TRBV6-5|many
TGTGCCAGCAGACGGTTAGGGACTAGGACTATCAATGAGCAGTTCTTC
CASRRLGTRTINEQFF
>NA|TRBJ2-3|TRBV7-9|few
TGTGCCAGCAGCTTAATTATAAGTAGGCCAACCAGCACAGATACGCAGTATTTT
CASSLIISRPTSTDTQYF
>NA|TRBJ1-1|TRBV6-2/TRBV6-3|many
TGTGCCAGCAGGCAGGGGAACACTGAAGCTTTCTTT
CASRQGNTEAFF
>NA|TRBJ2-5|TRBV7-2|many
TGTGCCAGCAGCTTTATAGGCTCGCAAGAGACCCAGTACTTC
CASSFIGSQETQYF
>NA|TRBJ1-1|TRBV11-3|few
TGTGCCAGCAGCTTAGATCGGCAGGGGAGGATAGACACTGAAGCTTTCTTT
CASSLDRQGRIDTEAFF
>TRBD1|TRBJ1-1|TRBV12-3/TRBV12-4|few
TGTGCCAGCAGAACGACAGGGATGAACACTGAAGCTTTCTTT
CASRTTGMNTEAFF
>NA|TRBJ2-7|TRBV19|NA
TGTGCCAGTAGTATCTTGGCAGGGGGGGACTACGAGCAGTACTTC
CASSILAGGDYEQYF
>NA|TRBJ2-2|TRBV27|NA
TGTGCCAGCAAGGGTCACGGGGAGCTGTTTTTT
CASKGHGELFF
>NA|TRBJ2-2|TRBV6-4|NA
TGTGCCAGCAGTGAGCAGTCCACCGGGGAGCTGTTTTTT
CASSEQSTGELFF
>TRBD1|TRBJ2-1|TRBV28|many
TGTGCCAGCGTACTCGGGACAGGAGGCTACAATGAGCAGTTCTTC
CASVLGTGGYNEQFF
>NA|TRBJ2-5|TRBV12-3/TRBV12-4|many
TGTGCCAGCTACAAAGCCGGACAAGAGACCCAGTACTTC
CASYKAGQETQYF
>NA|TRBJ2-3|TRBV7-6|NA
TGTGCCAGCAGCTTGGAGGGGGCGCGTGGAGATACGCAGTATTTT
CASSLEGARGDTQYF
>TRBD1|TRBJ1-1|TRBV20-1|few
TGCAGTGCTAAAGTCGGGACAGCCTCTGAAGCTTTCTTT
CSAKVGTASEAFF
>TRBD1|TRBJ1-2|TRBV9|many
TGTGCCAGCAGCCTTAACAGGGGGGCCAACTATGGCTACACCTTC
CASSLNRGANYGYTF
>TRBD1|TRBJ2-5|TRBV7-8|many
TGTGCCAGCAGCCCGTCCCGGGACAGGGGAGAGACCCAGTACTTC
CASSPSRDRGETQYF
>NA|TRBJ2-1|TRBV5-5|NA
TGTGCCAGCAACTCCGGGACAACCTACAATGAGCAGTTCTTC
CASNSGTTYNEQFF
>NA|TRBJ2-3|TRBV5-1|few
TGCGCCAGCAGCTTTCGGGGGACTAGCACAGATACGCAGTATTTT
CASSFRGTSTDTQYF
>NA|TRBJ1-6|TRBV9|NA
TGTGCCAGCAGCGTAGGTGAGGGTTTAGCACCCCTCCACTTT
CASSVGEGLAPLHF
>TRBD1|TRBJ2-7|TRBV20-1|few
TGCAGTGCTAGACCTATTCGGGACAGGAGCTCCTACGAGCAGTACTTC
CSARPIRDRSSYEQYF
>TRBD1|TRBJ1-1|TRBV6-5|many
TGTGCCAGCAGTTTTCGACAGGGAGAAGCTTTCTTT
CASSFRQGEAFF
>TRBD1|TRBJ1-5|TRBV6-6|few
TGTGCCAGCAGTTCCCCACAGGGGAGGGGCAATCAGCCCCAGCATTTT
CASSSPQGRGNQPQHF
>TRBD2|TRBJ2-1|TRBV5-4|many
TGTGCCAGCAGCTCCAGAACTAGGCGGGGGGGAAATGAGCAGTTCTTC
CASSSRTRRGGNEQFF
>NA|TRBJ2-5|TRBV6-1|many
TGTGCCAGCAGTGAACAGAGCTCCCCAGGGACCCAGTACTTC
CASSEQSSPGTQYF
>NA|TRBJ1-6|TRBV28|NA
TGTGCCAGCAGTTTAAGGACCCCCCCGGATTCACCCCTCCACTTT
CASSLRTPPDSPLHF
>NA|TRBJ2-4|TRBV10-3|many
TGTGCCATCATCCAGGGACTAGCCAAAAACATTCAGTACTTC
CAIIQGLAKNIQYF
>NA|TRBJ2-1|TRBV12-3/TRBV12-4|few
TGTGCCAGCAGCGTTTTCCGAGGCGGGACGACTAACAATGAGCAGTTCTTC
CASSVFRGGTTNNEQFF
>NA|TRBJ1-1|TRBV18|many
TGTGCCAGCTCACCAGACAGAAAGAACACTGAAGCTTTCTTT
CASSPDRKNTEAFF
>TRBD2|TRBJ2-1|TRBV9|many
TGTGCCAGCAGCGTAGTCGGCGGGAGCTCCTACAATGAGCAGTTCTTC
CASSVVGGSSYNEQFF
>TRBD1|TRBJ2-7|TRBV5-4|NA
TGTGCCAGCAGCCCCGGGACAGAGCTTTGGGAGCAGTACTTC
CASSPGTELWEQYF
>NA|TRBJ2-2|TRBV20-1|many
TGCAGGTGGGTGGCTAGCGCCATCACCGGGGAGCTGTTTTTT
CRWVASAITGELFF
>NA|TRBJ2-2|TRBV28|many
TGTGCCAGCAGTTTAAAAGGAGTCAGCTCCCACACCGGGGAGCTGTTTTTT
CASSLKGVSSHTGELFF
>NA|TRBJ2-7|TRBV10-3|many
TGTGCCATCAGTGAGGAAGGGGGGCCGATCTACGAGCAGTACTTC
CAISEEGGPIYEQYF
>NA|TRBJ2-5|TRBV19|few
TGTGCCAGTAGTATAGGCAGCCAAGAGACCCAGTACTTC
CASSIGSQETQYF
>NA|TRBJ2-2|TRBV20-1|many
TGCAGTGCTAACCGGCCCACCCCGGGGGAGCTGTTTTTT
CSANRPTPGELFF
>NA|TRBJ2-5|TRBV29-1|many
TGCAGCGCCCAGGACACCATCCAAGAGACCCAGTACTTC
CSAQDTIQETQYF
>TRBD2|TRBJ2-1|TRBV5-1|NA
TGCGCCAGCAGCTTGGGGTGGGAGGGTTCCTACAATGAGCAGTTCTTC
CASSLGWEGSYNEQFF
>TRBD1|TRBJ2-1|TRBV28|NA
TGTGCCAGCAGAAGGGACAGGGTCAGTAATGAGCAGTTCTTC
CASRRDRVSNEQFF
>NA|TRBJ1-5|TRBV7-9|NA
TGTGCCAGCAGCCGAGACAGCCGCAATCAGCCCCAGCATTTT
CASSRDSRNQPQHF
>NA|TRBJ1-3|TRBV3-1|few
TGTGCCAGCAGCCCGGGACGGGGAAACACCATATATTTT
CASSPGRGNTIYF